Listed here are 28 T cell receptor beta chains from one sample, sequenced in a study of blood T cell repertoires in COVID-19. Only in-frame clones appear in the TCRdb table, and some are missing; sequencing was by immunoSEQ multiplex PCR. The sample yields about 76,000 clones, about 85% seen once. The sequenced material came from peripheral blood. These receptors came from a man aged 55 to 70 with COVID-19, enrolled during active disease.

V usage is TRBV7-9 and J usage is TRBJ2-1; TRBD1 is a possible D gene (6 bases). V lost 3 bases and J lost 8, with 11 bases in between. Germline V CDR1 and CDR2: SEHNR, FQNEAQ (reference sequence). CDR3 length: 13 amino acids. CDR3 sequence: CASSFQQGHEQFF. Here the CDR3 DNA reads TGTGCCAGCAGCTTCCAACAGGGACATGAGCAGTTCTTC.

J is TRBJ2-2 and V is TRBV7-6; 7 nucleotides align to TRBD2. The trim removed 5 bases at V and 3 bases at J, leaving 6 bases unmatched. The germline gives CDR1 SGHVS, CDR2 FNYEAQ. The CDR3 contains 15 residues. Here the CDR3 DNA reads TGTGCCAGCAGCGGGGGGGTCGTAGACACCGGGGAGCTGTTTTTT. As protein: CASSGGVVDTGELFF. Drawing the rest from reference TRBV7-6 and TRBJ2-2, the complete variable domain is GAGVSQSPRYKVTKRGQDVALRCDPISGHVSLYWYRQALGQGPEFLTYFNYEAQQDKSGLPNDRFSAERPEGSISTLTIQRTEQRDSAMYRCASSGGVVDTGELFFGEGSRLTVL.

This clone was picked up a small number of times. This rearrangement joins TRBV5-5 to TRBJ2-3; TRBD2 matches at 7 bases. This CDR3 comprises 15 residues. The V gene's germline CDR1 is SGHKS and CDR2 YYEKEE (reference sequence). V lost 4 bases, J lost 9 bases, and 14 bases stayed unmatched. CDR3 region: CASSVRDGPAGTQYF. The CDR3 bases are TGTGCCAGCAGCGTACGGGACGGCCCAGCGGGGACGCAGTATTTT. Full variable domain (outside the CDR3, taken from reference TRBV5-5 and TRBJ2-3): DAGVTQSPTHLIKTRGQQVTLRCSPISGHKSVSWYQQVLGQGPQFIFQYYEKEERGRGNFPDRFSARQFPNYSSELNVNALLLGDSALYLCASSVRDGPAGTQYFGPGTRLTVL.

This clone was seen a single time. This CDR3 reads CASSSPGTGISPLHF. The DNA of the CDR3 is TGTGCCAGCAGCTCCCCCGGGACAGGGATTTCACCCCTCCACTTT. This rearrangement joins TRBV9 to TRBJ1-6, with 9 bases lining up with TRBD1. The CDR3 sequence is 15 residues long. V gave up 4 bases and J gave up 9 bases; unmatched junction bases: 8. CDR1 is SGDLS, CDR2 YYNGEE, per germline.

In this sample, this clone turned up once. The J gene is TRBJ1-6, the V gene TRBV30; D is undetermined. Germline V gene sequence: CDR1 GTSNPN, CDR2 SVGIG (reference sequence). The CDR3 loop spans 18 amino acids. V was pared by 1 base and J by 0 bases, with 16 bases between. The chain's CDR3 is CAWSGGEGVSSYNSPLHF. Written as DNA, the CDR3 is TGTGCCTGGAGTGGTGGCGAGGGAGTGAGCTCCTATAATTCACCCCTCCACTTT. Based on the CDR3 plus reference TRBV30 and TRBJ1-6, the full variable domain is SQTIHQWPATLVQPVGSPLSLECTVEGTSNPNLYWYRQAAGRGLQLLFYSVGIGQISSEVPQNLSASRPQDRQFILSSKKLLLSDSGFYLCAWSGGEGVSSYNSPLHFGNGTRLTVT.

This clone has only a few counts. Within the sample, other DNA sequences also encode this same CDR3. This chain uses TRBV12-3 or TRBV12-4 with TRBJ2-7; 10 nucleotides match TRBD1. The V and J ends lost 4 bases and 6 bases, in that order; junction bases with no gene match: 3. CDR3 length: 13 residues. CDR3 sequence: CASSWDRGLEQYF. The CDR3 DNA reads as TGTGCCAGCAGTTGGGACAGGGGACTCGAGCAGTACTTC.

The chain joins TRBV19 to TRBJ2-3; 10 bases are shared with TRBD2. Per the germline V gene, CDR1 is LNHDA and CDR2 is SQIVND (reference sequence). The V segment lost 8 bases and the J segment 0 bases; nucleotides outside the gene matches: 2. The CDR3 totals 14 residues. CDR3 coding DNA: TGTGCCAGTTCGACTAGCGGGAGCACAGATACGCAGTATTTT. Amino acid sequence: CASSTSGSTDTQYF.

The chain links TRBV2 to TRBJ1-4; TRBD1 might be the D (6 bases). V gave up 7 bases and J gave up 8 bases, with 17 bases separating them. Germline CDR1 and CDR2: SNHLY and FYNNEI. There are 14 residues in the CDR3. CDR3 sequence: CASIRTVLGEKLFF. For the CDR3, the DNA is TGTGCCAGCATTAGGACAGTTTTGGGGGAAAAACTGTTTTTT.

The V call is TRBV15, the J call TRBJ2-4, with no clear D. V was clipped by 0 bases and J by 6 bases, with 3 bases between them. Germline lookup yields CDR1 LNHNV and CDR2 YYDKDF (reference sequence). The CDR3 contains 12 residues. DNA of the CDR3: TGTGCCACCAGCAGAGATCTAAACATTCAGTACTTC. It yields the protein CATSRDLNIQYF.

The chain recombines TRBV18 with TRBJ1-3, with 7 bases that match TRBD1. This CDR3 contains 16 residues. Germline CDR1 is KGHSH and CDR2 is LQKENI. The trim removed 4 bases at V and 0 bases at J, leaving 6 bases unmatched. CDR3 in DNA: TGTGCCAGCTCACTGAGGCAGGGGGACTCTGGAAACACCATATATTTT. Its translation: CASSLRQGDSGNTIYF.

V gene TRBV27 combines with J gene TRBJ1-1; no clear D. The germline CDR1 and CDR2 sequences are MNHEY and SMNVEV (reference sequence). The CDR3 runs 14 residues. Trimming removed 4 bases from V and 4 bases from J, with 13 bases in between. DNA of the CDR3: TGTGCCAGCAGTTGGCGGGGATCGGGCACTGAAGCTTTCTTT. This gives the protein CASSWRGSGTEAFF.

This sequence joins TRBV7-3 and TRBJ2-2, with D maybe TRBD2 (6 bases). The ends were cut back, 1 base at V and 7 bases at J, with 7 bases in the middle. Germline-derived CDR1 and CDR2 are SGHTA and FQGTGA. The CDR3 loop spans 13 amino acids. CDR3 in amino acids: CASSLNGGGELFF. The CDR3 DNA is TGTGCCAGCAGCTTAAACGGGGGCGGGGAGCTGTTTTTT.

This chain joins TRBV29-1 and TRBJ2-3; 14 nucleotides match TRBD2. V was pared by 3 bases and J by 2 bases, with 4 bases of the junction left unmatched. The CDR3 is 16 amino acids. The V gene's germline CDR1 is SQVTM and CDR2 ANQGSEA. CDR3 bases: TGCAGCGTTGAGGGACTAGCGGGGGATCTCACAGATACGCAGTATTTT. It translates to CSVEGLAGDLTDTQYF.

V usage is TRBV2 and J usage is TRBJ2-2; D gene unclear. Germline V gene sequence: CDR1 SNHLY, CDR2 FYNNEI. The CDR3 is made up of 14 amino acids. V shed 4 bases and J shed 4 bases, with 10 bases lying between them. The CDR3 region is CASSGDSITGELFF. In DNA form, the CDR3 reads TGTGCCAGCAGTGGTGACTCAATCACCGGGGAGCTGTTTTTT.

This rearrangement joins TRBV14 to TRBJ1-5; TRBD1 matches 8 bases. Germline trimming cut 1 base from V and 7 bases from J; bases unmatched to any gene: 0. Germline-derived CDR1 and CDR2 are SGHDN and FVKESK. The CDR3 sequence is 13 residues long. The CDR3 sequence is CASSQGDRQPQHF. The CDR3 nucleotides read TGTGCCAGCAGCCAAGGGGACAGGCAGCCCCAGCATTTT.

The rearrangement joins TRBV5-1 to TRBJ2-2; 12 positions match TRBD2. The V gene end was trimmed by 4 bases and the J gene end by 6 bases; junction bases not matched to a gene: 7. The germline V gene encodes CDR1 SGHRS and CDR2 YFSETQ. The CDR3 consists of 16 residues. The CDR3 region is CASSPTTSGSSGELFF. CDR3 in DNA: TGCGCCAGCAGCCCTACGACTAGCGGGAGTTCCGGGGAGCTGTTTTTT.

This rearrangement joins TRBV2 to TRBJ1-6; TRBD1 aligns across 11 bases. V lost 7 bases, J lost 5 bases, and 4 bases stayed unmatched. Germline loops: CDR1 SNHLY, CDR2 FYNNEI. The CDR3 is made up of 15 amino acids. In DNA, the CDR3 is TGTGCCAGCACGGGACAGGGGGATGATAATTCACCCCTCCACTTT. It specifies CASTGQGDDNSPLHF.

The DNA of the CDR3 is TGTGCCATCACCACCACCGGGGGGGCGGATGAGCAGTTCTTC. It encodes CAITTTGGADEQFF. The rearrangement joins TRBV10-3 to TRBJ2-1; 8 positions agree with TRBD2. This CDR3 is built from 14 residues. The germline gives CDR1 ENHRY, CDR2 SYGVKD. The junction had 10 bases not matched to a gene; V was cut back by 7 bases and J by 8 bases.

The chain links TRBV6-6 to TRBJ1-2; D possibly corresponds to TRBD1 (5 bases). Trimming shortened V by 7 bases and J by 4 bases, and 19 bases separated the two germline ends. The CDR3 is 15 amino acids. Looked up from germline, CDR1 is MNHNY and CDR2 is SVGAGI (reference sequence). The CDR3 DNA follows: TGTGCCAGCAATTCTCCGAAGGCGGGGCTCTATGGCTACACCTTC. Translated: CASNSPKAGLYGYTF.

This chain joins TRBV30 and TRBJ2-3; 16 nucleotides match TRBD2. From germline, CDR1 is GTSNPN and CDR2 SVGIG (reference sequence). This CDR3 region has 15 residues. The junction had 9 bases not matched to a gene; V was cut back by 5 bases and J by 10 bases. CDR3 in DNA: TGTGCCTGGGATAATAAGGGACTAGCGGGAGGGGCGCAGTATTTT. Its protein is CAWDNKGLAGGAQYF.

The chain uses TRBV29-1 and TRBJ2-3; TRBD2 matches 9 bases. The CDR3 spans 16 residues. J gave up 4 bases and V 7 bases, and 15 bases lay outside the gene matches. Looked up from germline, CDR1 is SQVTM and CDR2 is ANQGSEA. The CDR3 DNA sequence: TGCAGCGCCCATCCGGGACCGACTAGCGGAGCAGATACGCAGTATTTT. It translates to CSAHPGPTSGADTQYF.

The chain is built from TRBV7-9 and TRBJ2-2; D is possibly TRBD1 (6 bases). The V end lost 4 bases, the J end lost 0 bases, and 9 bases lay between the germline ends. The V gene's germline CDR1 is SEHNR and CDR2 FQNEAQ (reference sequence). The CDR3 totals 15 residues. The CDR3 DNA reads TGTGCCAGCAGCTGGACAGATCCGAACACCGGGGAGCTGTTTTTT. Amino acids: CASSWTDPNTGELFF. Based on the CDR3 plus reference TRBV7-9 and TRBJ2-2, the full variable domain is DTGVSQNPRHKITKRGQNVTFRCDPISEHNRLYWYRQTLGQGPEFLTYFQNEAQLEKSRLLSDRFSAERPKGSFSTLEIQRTEQGDSAMYLCASSWTDPNTGELFFGEGSRLTVL.

The rearrangement uses TRBV24-1 and TRBJ2-2; D is uncertain. The germline gives CDR1 KGHDR, CDR2 SFDVKD. The CDR3 is made up of 14 amino acids. Trimming pared 1 base from V and 1 base from J, leaving 3 bases between. The DNA for the CDR3 is TGTGCCACCAGTGATTTCGGGAACACCGGGGAGCTGTTTTTT. This sequence encodes CATSDFGNTGELFF.

This clone was detected only a few times. The V gene is TRBV27, the J gene TRBJ1-3; no definite D call. Trimming removed 5 bases at V and 2 bases at J, with 16 bases between. The germline gives CDR1 MNHEY, CDR2 SMNVEV (reference sequence). The CDR3 runs 16 residues. The CDR3 nucleotides are TGTGCCAGCAGTCCCCTAGGCAGCCTTACTGGAAACACCATATATTTT. Encoded protein: CASSPLGSLTGNTIYF.

The chain links TRBV30 to TRBJ2-3; D not certain. The CDR3 extends over 15 amino acids. V gave up 2 bases and J gave up 0 bases, with 12 bases separating them. Germline CDR1 is GTSNPN and CDR2 is SVGIG (reference sequence). The CDR3 DNA reads TGTGCCTGGAGTACTGACGGGTCTAGCACAGATACGCAGTATTTT. This encodes CAWSTDGSSTDTQYF.

V and J are TRBV6-5 and TRBJ1-3; D remains unclear. Trimming removed 6 bases from V and 0 bases from J, with 9 bases in between. This CDR3 has 14 residues. The germline V gene has CDR1 MNHEY and CDR2 SVGAGI. The DNA for the CDR3 is TGTGCCAGCAGACCGGGAAGCTCTGGAAACACCATATATTTT. Protein: CASRPGSSGNTIYF.

V usage is TRBV6-5 and J usage is TRBJ1-3; TRBD1 agrees at 7 bases. Looked up from germline, CDR1 is MNHEY and CDR2 is SVGAGI. V was pared by 0 bases and J by 0 bases, with 2 bases of the junction left unmatched. The CDR3 length is 16 residues. The CDR3 sequence: CASSYSTGSSGNTIYF. CDR3 sequence (DNA): TGTGCCAGCAGTTACTCGACAGGGAGCTCTGGAAACACCATATATTTT.

The chain employs TRBV2 and TRBJ1-2, with TRBD1 identical over 7 bases. Germline loops: CDR1 SNHLY, CDR2 FYNNEI. The CDR3 totals 13 residues. V gave up 9 bases and J gave up 6 bases; unmatched junction bases: 10. For the CDR3, the DNA is TGTGCCAGAAGACAGGGTTTGACGGATGGCTACACCTTC. This codes for CARRQGLTDGYTF.